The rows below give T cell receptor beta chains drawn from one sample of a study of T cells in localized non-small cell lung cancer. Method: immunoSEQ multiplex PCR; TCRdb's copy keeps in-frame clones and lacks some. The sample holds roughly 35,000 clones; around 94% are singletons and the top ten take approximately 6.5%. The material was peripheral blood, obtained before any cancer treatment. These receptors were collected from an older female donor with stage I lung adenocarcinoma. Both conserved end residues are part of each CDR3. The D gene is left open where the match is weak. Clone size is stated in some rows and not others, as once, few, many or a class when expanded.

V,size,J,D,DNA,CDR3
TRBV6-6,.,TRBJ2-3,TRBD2,TGTGCCAGCAGTTACCTCCTAGCGGGGGGTGGAGATACGCAGTATTTT,CASSYLLAGGGDTQYF
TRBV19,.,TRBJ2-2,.,TGTGCCAGTAGTATAGAGGGGGGCGACGGACCCCGAAACACCGGGGAGCTGTTTTTT,CASSIEGGDGPRNTGELFF
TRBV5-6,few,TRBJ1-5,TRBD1,TGTGCCAGCAGTTTCTGGACAGGGGGCTTCTCTGGACAGCCCCAGCATTTT,CASSFWTGGFSGQPQHF
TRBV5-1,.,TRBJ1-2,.,TGCGCCAGCAGCTATAACGACAGGAACTATGGCTACACCTTC,CASSYNDRNYGYTF
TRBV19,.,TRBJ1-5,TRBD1,TGTGCCAGTAATCAAGACAGGGGGATCAATCAGCCCCAGCATTTT,CASNQDRGINQPQHF
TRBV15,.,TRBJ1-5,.,TGTGCCACCAGCGCACCTTCCCCGGGCGTGGGCAATCAGCCCCAGCATTTT,CATSAPSPGVGNQPQHF
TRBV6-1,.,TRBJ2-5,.,TGTGCCAGCAGTGAAGTGGAGAGTACGGAGACCCAGTACTTC,CASSEVESTETQYF
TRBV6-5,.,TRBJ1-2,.,TGTGCCAGCAAGGAACAGAAAACAGGGAACTATGGCTACACCTTC,CASKEQKTGNYGYTF
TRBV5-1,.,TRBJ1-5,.,TGCGCCAGCAGCTGGAGGGGAGACAGCAATCAGCCCCAGCATTTT,CASSWRGDSNQPQHF
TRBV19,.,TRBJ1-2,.,TGTGCCAGTAAAGACAGGTCCTACTATGGCTACACCTTC,CASKDRSYYGYTF
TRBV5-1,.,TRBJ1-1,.,TGCGCCAGCAGCTTATTACAGGGTAGCGCTGAAGCTTTCTTT,CASSLLQGSAEAFF
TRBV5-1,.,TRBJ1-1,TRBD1,TGCGCCAGCAGCTTAGGGACAGGCCTGAACACTGAAGCTTTCTTT,CASSLGTGLNTEAFF
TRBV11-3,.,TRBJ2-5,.,TGTGCCAGCAGCTCTCGGGGTAGGGCAGTGGAGACCCAGTACTTC,CASSSRGRAVETQYF
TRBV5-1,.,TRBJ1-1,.,TGCGCCAGCAGCTTGCAGAATCCACCGAACACTGAAGCTTTCTTT,CASSLQNPPNTEAFF